This T cell receptor beta chain was documented in a study of T-cell memory formation after mild COVID-19. Background on the study: Largely, TCR clusters stayed within a single donor. Overall study findings and caveats: Whether second-wave clones peaking at day 37 were SARS-CoV-2 specific went unconfirmed. Later expanders leaned toward CD4+, whereas clones contracting from day 15 to 85 were balanced CD4/CD8. Cross-reactive memory seemingly joined, as some responding clones were found in pre-infection memory.

TCRdb re-called the 5' RACE reads through MiXCR, storing one row per CDR3 protein. The sample records about 340,000 distinct CDR3 sequences, 21% being singletons. This clonotype was detected only a few times. Its antigen is not identified. The CDR3 totals 12 residues. Germline CDR1 reads SQVTM; CDR2 reads ANQGSEA. Trimming took off 6 bases at V and 2 bases at J, with 8 bases between the two ends. This receptor was identified in an adult woman who had mild COVID-19 (a few samples of this study predate the infection). Cell type and time point are not known. V usage is TRBV29-1 and J usage is TRBJ1-5; D perhaps matches TRBD1 (5 bases). The sample taken for sequencing was PBMCs or a T cell subset sorted from them (not recorded which). The CDR3 loop reads CSVGGRNQPQHF. The DNA of the CDR3 is TGCAGCGTGGGGGGACGCAATCAGCCCCAGCATTTT.